The 8 T cell receptor beta chains below all came from one sample that was sequenced in a study of CD4 T cells in relation to SARS-CoV-2 and coronaviruses. CD4+ T cells from unexposed donors were obtained before the COVID-19 pandemic (2011-2018). Clones were read by immunoSEQ multiplex PCR, and TCRdb kept only the in-frame ones, dropping some. Of roughly 60,000 clones listed, 94% are singletons. The sample taken for sequencing was naive CD4+ T cells from PBMCs. As for subset: naive CD4+ T cells isolated by negative enrichment. These receptors came from a human donor in good health.

The chain couples TRBV19 to TRBJ1-2; a possible D gene is TRBD1 (6 bases). Trimming cost V 5 bases and J 4 bases, with 23 bases left between them. CDR1 and CDR2 (germline): LNHDA, SQIVND (reference sequence). The CDR3 contains 17 residues. The CDR3 reads CASSSGAAQMDSYGYTF. The DNA of the CDR3 is TGTGCCAGTAGTTCAGGTGCGGCGCAGATGGACAGCTATGGCTACACCTTC.

This chain links TRBV5-1 with TRBJ2-3; unclear D gene. Germline V CDR1 and CDR2: SGHRS, YFSETQ. Trimming cost V 2 bases and J 5 bases, with 9 bases left between them. The CDR3 extends over 13 amino acids. The CDR3 reads CASSFWGRDTQYF. For the CDR3, the DNA is TGCGCCAGCAGCTTTTGGGGAAGAGATACGCAGTATTTT.

The chain employs TRBV19 and TRBJ1-5; D is possibly TRBD1 (6 bases). The CDR3 is 14 residues long. Trimming left V 5 bases short and J 7 bases short, with 15 bases between. Germline values: CDR1 LNHDA, CDR2 SQIVND (reference sequence). The CDR3 DNA follows: TGTGCCAGTAGTTCAGGACAGATGAGGCAGCCCCAGCATTTT. Protein: CASSSGQMRQPQHF.

This chain uses TRBV30 with TRBJ2-7; TRBD2 agrees at 9 bases. CDR1 is GTSNPN, CDR2 SVGIG, per germline (reference sequence). J gave up 6 bases and V 3 bases, and 21 bases lay outside the gene matches. This CDR3 has 18 residues. The CDR3 DNA sequence: TGTGCCTGGAGCAATGGGGGGCGAGGGGTGGCGGGAGGGACCGAGCAGTACTTC. Encoded protein: CAWSNGGRGVAGGTEQYF.

V usage is TRBV24-1 and J usage is TRBJ2-1, with D tentatively TRBD1 or TRBD2 (5 bases each). Germline values: CDR1 KGHDR, CDR2 SFDVKD. V was clipped by 3 bases and J by 2 bases, with 10 bases between them. The length of the CDR3 is 15 residues. In nucleotides, the CDR3 is TGTGCCACCAGTGATCGAAAGGGACCCTACAATGAGCAGTTCTTC. Amino acids: CATSDRKGPYNEQFF.

The chain recombines TRBV19 with TRBJ2-1, with 11 bases that match TRBD1. Trimming at V came to 4 bases and at J to 8 bases, leaving 19 bases not matched to a gene. Germline loops: CDR1 LNHDA, CDR2 SQIVND (reference sequence). The CDR3 has 19 amino acids. For the CDR3, the DNA is TGTGCCAGTAGTAGGGGCGGGACAGGGGGTTTACGACAGAACTATGAGCAGTTCTTC. Its protein is CASSRGGTGGLRQNYEQFF.

This rearrangement joins TRBV28 to TRBJ2-3; 7 bases agree with TRBD2. The CDR3 is 14 amino acids. With 7 bases clipped from V and 2 bases from J, the junction kept 6 bases outside the gene matches. From germline, CDR1 is MDHEN and CDR2 SYDVKM. The CDR3 is CASKSGTVTDTQYF. The CDR3 DNA is TGTGCCAGCAAAAGCGGGACGGTCACAGATACGCAGTATTTT.

V and J are TRBV10-1 and TRBJ2-1; D unresolved. Germline values: CDR1 WNHNN, CDR2 SYGVQD (reference sequence). The V gene lost 7 bases and the J gene lost 10 bases, with 14 bases spanning the gap. The CDR3 is 12 amino acids. In DNA form, the CDR3 reads TGCGCCAGCATCGCTCGATCGTGGGAGCAGTTCTTC. As protein: CASIARSWEQFF.